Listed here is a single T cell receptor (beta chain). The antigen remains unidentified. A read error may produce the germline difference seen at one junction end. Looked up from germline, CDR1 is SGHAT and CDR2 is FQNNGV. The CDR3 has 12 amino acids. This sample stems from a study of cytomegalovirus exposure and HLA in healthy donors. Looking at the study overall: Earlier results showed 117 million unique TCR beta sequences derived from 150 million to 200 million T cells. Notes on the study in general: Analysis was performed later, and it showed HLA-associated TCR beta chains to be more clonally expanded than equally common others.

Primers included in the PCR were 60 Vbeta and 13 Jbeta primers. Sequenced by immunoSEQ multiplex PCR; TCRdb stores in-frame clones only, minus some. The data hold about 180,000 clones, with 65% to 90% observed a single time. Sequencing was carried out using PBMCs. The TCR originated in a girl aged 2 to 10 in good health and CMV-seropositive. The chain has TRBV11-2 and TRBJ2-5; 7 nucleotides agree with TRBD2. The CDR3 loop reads CAGSLDLRGEYF. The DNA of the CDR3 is TGTGCCGGCAGCTTAGATCTCCGGGGGGAGTACTTC.